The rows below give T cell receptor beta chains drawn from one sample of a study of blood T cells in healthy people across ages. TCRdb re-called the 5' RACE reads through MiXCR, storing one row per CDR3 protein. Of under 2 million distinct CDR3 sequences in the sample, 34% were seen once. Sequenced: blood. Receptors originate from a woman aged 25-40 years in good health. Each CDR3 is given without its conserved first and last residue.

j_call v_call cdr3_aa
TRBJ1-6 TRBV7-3 ASSRLGTGNSPLH
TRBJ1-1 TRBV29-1 SADRERTEAF
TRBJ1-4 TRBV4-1 ASSHGTGKTAMGKLF
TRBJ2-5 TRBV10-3 TISESPGQAEETQY
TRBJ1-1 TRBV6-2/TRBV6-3 ASSYPGTGEEWAF
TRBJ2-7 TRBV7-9 ASSHRDRDLYEQY
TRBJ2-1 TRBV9 ASSDRTSGFNEQF
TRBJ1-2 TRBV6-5 ASSYERNYGYT
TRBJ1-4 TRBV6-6 ASSYSREGEKLF
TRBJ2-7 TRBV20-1 SARRVAGGAEQY
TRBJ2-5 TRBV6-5 ASSYRGPETQY
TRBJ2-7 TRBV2 ATSRGGIYEQY
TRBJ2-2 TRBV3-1 ASSSSWGRAGELF
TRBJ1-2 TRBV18 ASSPPDREMGGYT
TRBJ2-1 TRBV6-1 VSRTPQGSSSYNEQF
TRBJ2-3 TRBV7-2 ASSFTSGGGTDTQY
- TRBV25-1 ASSVPRGLDYEQY
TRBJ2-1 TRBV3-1 ASSHGQTPEF
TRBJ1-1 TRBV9 ATSQGELTEAF
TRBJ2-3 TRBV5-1 ASSISGGATDTQY
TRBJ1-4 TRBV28 ASSWHTWGEKLF
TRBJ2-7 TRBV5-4 AGHRDADSYEQY
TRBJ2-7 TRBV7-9 ASSTRPTANEQY
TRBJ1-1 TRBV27 ASKQREGMNTEAF
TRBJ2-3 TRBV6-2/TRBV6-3 ASSSVLAGSTDTQY
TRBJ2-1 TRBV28 ASSSAGLAGRGDEQF
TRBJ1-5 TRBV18 ASSPTVSNQPQH
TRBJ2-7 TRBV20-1 SATGTASSYEQY
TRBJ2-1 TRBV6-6 ASSYYPGTSRNNEQF
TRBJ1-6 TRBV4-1 ASSHRENNSPLH
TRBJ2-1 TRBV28 ASSFLIGNEQF
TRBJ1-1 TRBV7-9 ASSPKWGQGARRTEAF
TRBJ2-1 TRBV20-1 SARAMSGAYNEQF